What follows is one T cell receptor (beta chain) and its context. What it binds is unknown. The CDR3 consists of 14 residues. Germline assignment: CDR1 SEHNR and CDR2 FQNEAQ (reference sequence). Trimming removed 5 bases from V and 3 bases from J; junction bases left unmatched: 6. This sample stems from a study of cytomegalovirus exposure and HLA in healthy donors. Broader study findings: CMV antigen specificity of three CMV-associated chains was confirmed in vitro. Cytomegalovirus status was reportedly diagnosed by the classifier with high sensitivity and specificity. The study put 150 to 200 TCR beta chains on its list as cytomegalovirus-associated.

PCR was performed using 60 Vbeta and 13 Jbeta primers. As originally analysed: Roughly 83 million unique TCR beta chains, roughly 11 million of them shared, were counted by a later analysis. Assay: immunoSEQ multiplex PCR; the TCRdb copy retains only in-frame clones and omits some. V and J calls and clone size are copied from that table; D and trimming were computed from the DNA. In the table there are fewer than 200,000 clones, almost 75% of which are singletons. This chain joins TRBV7-9 and TRBJ1-1, with TRBD1 identical over 7 bases. Sequenced: PBMCs. The origin of this receptor is a woman younger than 30 in good health and CMV-seropositive. The CDR3 here is CASSGKGADTEAFF. The CDR3 coding sequence is TGTGCCAGCAGCGGGAAGGGGGCGGACACTGAAGCTTTCTTT.